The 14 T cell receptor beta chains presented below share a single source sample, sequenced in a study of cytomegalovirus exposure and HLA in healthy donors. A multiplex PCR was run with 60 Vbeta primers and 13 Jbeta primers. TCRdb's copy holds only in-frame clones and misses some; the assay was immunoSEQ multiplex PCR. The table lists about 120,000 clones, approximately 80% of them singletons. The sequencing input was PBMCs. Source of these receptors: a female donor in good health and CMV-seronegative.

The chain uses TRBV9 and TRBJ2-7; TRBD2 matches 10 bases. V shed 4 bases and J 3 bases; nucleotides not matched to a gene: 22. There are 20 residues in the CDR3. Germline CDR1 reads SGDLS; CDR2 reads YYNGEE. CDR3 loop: CASSPRLPLAGESAFYEQYF. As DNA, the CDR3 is TGTGCCAGCAGCCCGAGACTCCCTCTAGCGGGGGAATCCGCCTTCTACGAGCAGTACTTC.

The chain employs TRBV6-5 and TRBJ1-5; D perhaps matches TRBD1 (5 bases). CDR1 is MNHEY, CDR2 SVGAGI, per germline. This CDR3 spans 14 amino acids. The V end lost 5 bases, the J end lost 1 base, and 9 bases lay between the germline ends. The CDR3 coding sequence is TGTGCCAGCAGTCCACGACAGAGCAATCAGCCCCAGCATTTT. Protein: CASSPRQSNQPQHF.

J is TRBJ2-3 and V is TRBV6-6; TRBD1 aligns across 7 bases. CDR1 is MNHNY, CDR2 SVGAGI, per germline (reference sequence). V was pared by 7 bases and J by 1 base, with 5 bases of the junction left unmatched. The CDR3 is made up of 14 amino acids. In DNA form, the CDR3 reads TGTGCCAGCACCGAGGGGGCTCGCACAGATACGCAGTATTTT. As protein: CASTEGARTDTQYF.

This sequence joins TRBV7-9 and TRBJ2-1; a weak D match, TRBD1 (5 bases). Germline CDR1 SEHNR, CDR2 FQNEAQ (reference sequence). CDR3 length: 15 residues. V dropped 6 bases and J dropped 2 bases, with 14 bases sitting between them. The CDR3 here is CASSTRGTPYNEQFF. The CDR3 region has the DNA TGTGCCAGCAGTACAAGGGGCACTCCCTACAATGAGCAGTTCTTC.

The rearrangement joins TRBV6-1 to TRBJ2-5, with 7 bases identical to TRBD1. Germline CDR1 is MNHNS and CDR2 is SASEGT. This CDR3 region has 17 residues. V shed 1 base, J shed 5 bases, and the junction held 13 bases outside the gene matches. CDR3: CASSEVAYRGRRETQYF. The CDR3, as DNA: TGTGCCAGCAGTGAAGTGGCGTACAGGGGCCGTCGGGAGACCCAGTACTTC.

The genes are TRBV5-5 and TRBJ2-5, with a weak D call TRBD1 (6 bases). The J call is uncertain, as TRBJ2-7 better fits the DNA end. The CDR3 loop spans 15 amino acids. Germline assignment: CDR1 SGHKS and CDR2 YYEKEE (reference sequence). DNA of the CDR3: TGTGCCAGCAGCTTGAGGCAGGGGTCCACCTACGAGCAGTACTTC. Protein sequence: CASSLRQGSTYEQYF.

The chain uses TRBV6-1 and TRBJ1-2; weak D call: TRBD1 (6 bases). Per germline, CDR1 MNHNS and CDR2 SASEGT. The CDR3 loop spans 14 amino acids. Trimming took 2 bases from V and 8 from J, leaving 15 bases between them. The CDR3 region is CASSETGGPRGYTF. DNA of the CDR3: TGTGCCAGCAGTGAAACGGGGGGCCCGAGAGGCTACACCTTC.

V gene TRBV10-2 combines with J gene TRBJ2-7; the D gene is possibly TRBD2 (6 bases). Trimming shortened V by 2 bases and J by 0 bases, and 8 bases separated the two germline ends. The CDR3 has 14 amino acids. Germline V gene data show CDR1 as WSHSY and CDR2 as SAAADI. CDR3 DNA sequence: TGCGCCAGCAGTGAGGTGGGGGGCTCCTACGAGCAGTACTTC. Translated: CASSEVGGSYEQYF.

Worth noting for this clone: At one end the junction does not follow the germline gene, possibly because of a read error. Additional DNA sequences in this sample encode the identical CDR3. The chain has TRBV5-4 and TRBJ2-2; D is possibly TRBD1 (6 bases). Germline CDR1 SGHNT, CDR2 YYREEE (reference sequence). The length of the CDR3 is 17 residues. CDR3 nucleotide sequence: TGTGCTAGCAGCGTGGAACAGGGACGGACACGATTCGGGGAGCTGTTTTTT. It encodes CASSVEQGRTRFGELFF.

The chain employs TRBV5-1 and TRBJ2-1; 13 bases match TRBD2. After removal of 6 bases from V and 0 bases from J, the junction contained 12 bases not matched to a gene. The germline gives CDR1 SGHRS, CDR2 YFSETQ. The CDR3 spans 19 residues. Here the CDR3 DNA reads TGCGCCAGCACCCAACGGGGACTAGCGGGGTCGAGCTCCTACAATGAGCAGTTCTTC. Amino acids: CASTQRGLAGSSSYNEQFF. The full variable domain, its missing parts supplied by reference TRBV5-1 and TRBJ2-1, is KAGVTQTPRYLIKTRGQQVTLSCSPISGHRSVSWYQQTPGQGLQFLFEYFSETQRNKGNFPGRFSGRQFSNSRSEMNVSTLELGDSALYLCASTQRGLAGSSSYNEQFFGPGTRLTVL.

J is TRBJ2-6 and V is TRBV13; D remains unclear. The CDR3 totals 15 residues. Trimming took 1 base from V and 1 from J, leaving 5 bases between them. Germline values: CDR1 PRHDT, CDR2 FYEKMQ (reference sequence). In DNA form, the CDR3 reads TGTGCCAGCAGCTTAGAACAGTCTGGGGCCAACGTCCTGACTTTC. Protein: CASSLEQSGANVLTF.

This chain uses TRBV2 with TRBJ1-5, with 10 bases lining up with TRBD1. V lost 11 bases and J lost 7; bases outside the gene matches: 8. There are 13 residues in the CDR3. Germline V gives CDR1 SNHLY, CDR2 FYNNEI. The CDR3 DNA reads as TGTGCCCTCGGGGACAGGGGAGAACAGCCCCAGCATTTT. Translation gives CALGDRGEQPQHF.

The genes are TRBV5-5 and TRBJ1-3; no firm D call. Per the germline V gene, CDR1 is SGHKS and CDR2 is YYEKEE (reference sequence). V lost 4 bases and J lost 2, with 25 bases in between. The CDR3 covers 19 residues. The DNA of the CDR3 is TGTGCCAGCAGCCTGCCCCCTTTTGGGCGACCGAACGCTGGAAACACCATATATTTT. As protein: CASSLPPFGRPNAGNTIYF. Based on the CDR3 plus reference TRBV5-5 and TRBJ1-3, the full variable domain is DAGVTQSPTHLIKTRGQQVTLRCSPISGHKSVSWYQQVLGQGPQFIFQYYEKEERGRGNFPDRFSARQFPNYSSELNVNALLLGDSALYLCASSLPPFGRPNAGNTIYFGEGSWLTVV.

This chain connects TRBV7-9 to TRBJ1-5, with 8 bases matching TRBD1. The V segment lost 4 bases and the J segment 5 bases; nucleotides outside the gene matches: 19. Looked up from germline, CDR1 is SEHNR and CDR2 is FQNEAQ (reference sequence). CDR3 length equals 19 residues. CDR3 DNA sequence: TGTGCCAGCAGCTCCCTAGGACAGGGCGCCCGAGTAAGGGATCAGCCCCAGCATTTT. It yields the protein CASSSLGQGARVRDQPQHF.